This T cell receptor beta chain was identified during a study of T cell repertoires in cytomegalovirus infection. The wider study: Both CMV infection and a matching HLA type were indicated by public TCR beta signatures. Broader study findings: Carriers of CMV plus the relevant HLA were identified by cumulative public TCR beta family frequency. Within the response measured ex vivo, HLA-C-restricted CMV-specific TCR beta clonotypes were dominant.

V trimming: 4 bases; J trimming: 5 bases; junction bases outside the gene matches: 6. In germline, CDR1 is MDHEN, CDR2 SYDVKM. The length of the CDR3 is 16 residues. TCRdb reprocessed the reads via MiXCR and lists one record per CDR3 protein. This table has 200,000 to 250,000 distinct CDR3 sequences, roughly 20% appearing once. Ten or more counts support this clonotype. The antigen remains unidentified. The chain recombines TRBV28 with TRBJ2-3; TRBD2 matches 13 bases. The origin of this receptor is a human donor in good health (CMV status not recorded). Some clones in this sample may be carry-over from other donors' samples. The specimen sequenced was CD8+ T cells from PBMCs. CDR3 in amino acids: CASSSTSGGALDTQYF. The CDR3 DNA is TGTGCCAGCAGTTCCACTAGCGGGGGGGCCTTAGATACGCAGTATTTT.